This T cell receptor beta chain was recorded in a study of T-cell memory formation after mild COVID-19. The study, taken as a whole, reports: Clones contracting day 15 to 85 were balanced CD4/CD8; later expanders leaned CD4+.

Using its own MiXCR run on the 5' RACE reads, TCRdb lists one record per CDR3 protein. The sample lists tens of thousands of distinct CDR3 sequences, about 21% occurring once. This clonotype was picked up many times. Antigen unknown. This sequence was found in an adult who had mild COVID-19 (a few samples of this study predate the infection). Cell type and time point are not known. The sequenced sample consisted of PBMCs or a T cell subset sorted from them (not recorded which).

DNA for the CDR3: TGTGCCAGCAGCTTAGCACAGCGAACCGAGACCCAGTACTTC. Translating it yields CASSLAQRTETQYF. The rearrangement uses TRBV7-9 and TRBJ2-5; D gene unclear. Germline loops: CDR1 SEHNR, CDR2 FQNEAQ (reference sequence). V was clipped by 0 bases and J by 5 bases, with 10 bases between them. The CDR3 covers 14 residues. Full variable domain (remainder filled in from reference TRBV7-9 and TRBJ2-5): DTGVSQNPRHKITKRGQNVTFRCDPISEHNRLYWYRQTLGQGPEFLTYFQNEAQLEKSRLLSDRFSAERPKGSFSTLEIQRTEQGDSAMYLCASSLAQRTETQYFGPGTRLLVL.